This TCR beta chain originates from a study of T cell responses to AZD1222 COVID-19 vaccine. Germline V gene lookup returns CDR1 MDHEN and CDR2 SYDVKM. The CDR3 runs 15 residues. A remark on this clone: The antigen remains undetermined. A read error may produce the germline difference seen at one junction end.

Measured with immunoSEQ multiplex PCR; TCRdb has only the in-frame clones, and not every one. The profile shows about 140,000 clones, over 75% of them singletons. Study outcomes and limitations: Spike-wide vaccine-associated CD4 TCRs dominated at 160-218 and 743-854.

The chain couples TRBV28 to TRBJ1-1; 9 nucleotides agree with TRBD1. This clonotype originated in an adult who received the MenACWY meningococcal vaccine as a control. The input for sequencing was peripheral blood, taken 28 days after the second dose of the MenACWY control vaccine. The CDR3 protein is CASSSAGTGNAEAFF. The CDR3 region has the DNA TGTGCCAGCAGTTCCGCCGGGACAGGGAACGCTGAAGCTTTCTTT.